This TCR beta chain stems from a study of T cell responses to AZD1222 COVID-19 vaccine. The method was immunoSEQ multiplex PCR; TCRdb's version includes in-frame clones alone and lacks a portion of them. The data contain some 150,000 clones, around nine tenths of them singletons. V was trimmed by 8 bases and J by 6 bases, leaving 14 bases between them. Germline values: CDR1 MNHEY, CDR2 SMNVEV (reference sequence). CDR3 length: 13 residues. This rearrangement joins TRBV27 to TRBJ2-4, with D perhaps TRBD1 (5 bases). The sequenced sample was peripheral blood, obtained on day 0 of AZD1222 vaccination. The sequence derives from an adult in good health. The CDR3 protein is CASASRARNIQYF. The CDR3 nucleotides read TGTGCCAGCGCCTCCAGGGCCCGAAACATTCAGTACTTC.